These 26 T cell receptor beta chains were all obtained from the same sample, sequenced in a study of T cells expressing NK-cell markers. TCRdb re-analyzed the 5' RACE reads; it lists each CDR3 protein once, without DNA. The sample shows some 190,000 distinct CDR3 sequences, and 20% sits with its ten largest clones. What was sequenced was blood T cells: a sorted CD56 or NKG2C T cell subset, CD4+ or CD8+ T cells, or bulk PBMC T cells (not recorded which). Receptors were obtained from a man between 18 and 69 years old in good health.

The chain joins TRBV19 to TRBJ2-5; the TRBD1 assignment by TCRdb is unverifiable without DNA. The CDR3 has 13 residues. In germline, CDR1 is LNHDA, CDR2 SQIVND (reference sequence). CDR3 residues: CASTTRGLETQYF.

The chain has TRBV5-6 and TRBJ2-7; TCRdb designates TRBD1, a call that cannot be tested without DNA. CDR3 length: 11 residues. Looked up from germline, CDR1 is SGHDT and CDR2 is YYEEEE. This CDR3 is CASRFGGREYF.

The CDR3 spells CASSSGIRETQYF. The chain couples TRBV12-3 or TRBV12-4 to TRBJ2-5. The CDR3 runs 13 residues.

V usage is TRBV4-1 and J usage is TRBJ2-1. Germline CDR1 reads MGHRA; CDR2 reads YSYEKL. The CDR3 has 14 amino acids. This chain's CDR3 is CASSQVVSSEEQFF.

The J gene is TRBJ2-1, the V gene TRBV5-5; with no DNA, the TCRdb D assignment of TRBD2 cannot be verified. There are 18 residues in the CDR3. Looked up from germline, CDR1 is SGHKS and CDR2 is YYEKEE (reference sequence). CDR3 loop: CASSFRYSGGSSYNEQFF.

The V call is TRBV3-1, the J call TRBJ2-5; TCRdb proposes TRBD2, but this gene call is untestable without DNA. The CDR3 runs to 17 residues. Germline CDR1 is LGHDT and CDR2 is YNNKEL (reference sequence). CDR3 sequence reads: CASSSGVLAGGRETQYF.

The V and J genes are TRBV19 and TRBJ2-2; TCRdb picks TRBD2, but there is no DNA to check that call. The CDR3 is 16 amino acids. CDR1 LNHDA and CDR2 SQIVND come from the germline V gene (reference sequence). The CDR3 spells CASSIGGGWNTGELFF.

The chain employs TRBV19 and TRBJ2-7; absent DNA, TCRdb's TRBD1 call cannot be checked. Germline CDR1 and CDR2: LNHDA and SQIVND (reference sequence). The CDR3 runs 17 residues. The CDR3 loop is CASSIDLSGGASGEQYF.

The chain combines TRBV5-6 with TRBJ1-4; TCRdb proposes TRBD1, but this gene call is untestable without DNA. The germline CDR1 and CDR2 sequences are SGHDT and YYEEEE. The CDR3 has 14 residues. CDR3 sequence reads: CASSLAVGDEKLFF.

The rearrangement links TRBV20-1 to TRBJ2-3; TCRdb's assignment of TRBD1 cannot be checked, as there is no DNA. There are 15 residues in the CDR3. Germline V gene data show CDR1 as DFQATT and CDR2 as SNEGSKA (reference sequence). CDR3 sequence reads: CSARGYRASTDTQYF.

The rearrangement uses TRBV15 and TRBJ1-6. Per the germline V gene, CDR1 is LNHNV and CDR2 is YYDKDF (reference sequence). The CDR3 is made up of 15 amino acids. The CDR3 region is CATSAGSRINSPLHF.

V usage is TRBV9 and J usage is TRBJ2-6. CDR1 SGDLS and CDR2 YYNGEE come from the germline V gene. This CDR3 spans 15 amino acids. This CDR3 is CASSVGGSGANVLTF.

The rearrangement joins TRBV9 to TRBJ1-1. The CDR3 loop spans 16 amino acids. CDR1 and CDR2 from the germline V gene are SGDLS and YYNGEE. CDR3 region: CASSDPDNYLNTEAFF.

V gene TRBV7-6 combines with J gene TRBJ1-1; the TRBD1 assignment by TCRdb is unverifiable without DNA. Per germline, CDR1 SGHVS and CDR2 FNYEAQ. CDR3 length: 13 amino acids. CDR3 loop: CASSLRENTEAFF.

V usage is TRBV7-9 and J usage is TRBJ2-3; TCRdb lists TRBD1, though no DNA is available to test this call. The CDR3 sequence is 15 residues long. The V gene's germline CDR1 is SEHNR and CDR2 FQNEAQ (reference sequence). CDR3 sequence: CASSPDRDETDTQYF.

This chain joins TRBV3-1 and TRBJ1-1; TCRdb returns TRBD1, unconfirmable since there is no DNA. Germline assignment: CDR1 LGHDT and CDR2 YNNKEL (reference sequence). This CDR3 is built from 16 residues. The chain's CDR3 is CASSQLFGGRETEAFF.

V usage is TRBV6-1 and J usage is TRBJ2-1; as DNA is missing, the TRBD1 call by TCRdb cannot be tested. There are 15 residues in the CDR3. Germline CDR1 is MNHNS and CDR2 is SASEGT. This chain's CDR3 is CASSGGRGGHNEQFF.

The chain joins TRBV29-1 to TRBJ2-3; checking the TCRdb D call of TRBD2 is not possible without DNA. Germline loops: CDR1 SQVTM, CDR2 ANQGSEA. This CDR3 contains 14 residues. CDR3 amino acids: CSVEDKGVADTQYF.

The rearrangement links TRBV28 to TRBJ2-7. Germline values: CDR1 MDHEN, CDR2 SYDVKM. The CDR3 is 14 residues long. The CDR3 loop reads CASAITKLSYEQYF.

The genes are TRBV20-1 and TRBJ1-4; TCRdb gives TRBD1 as the D gene, but with no DNA this cannot be confirmed. Germline V gene data show CDR1 as DFQATT and CDR2 as SNEGSKA (reference sequence). The CDR3 has 15 amino acids. The CDR3 protein is CSARGQGVTNEKLFF.

This rearrangement joins TRBV12-3 or TRBV12-4 to TRBJ2-1; TCRdb lists TRBD1, though no DNA is available to test this call. This CDR3 has 12 amino acids. CDR3 region: CASGKGAGEQFF.

CDR3 protein: CASTHPQEANEKLFF. The chain couples TRBV28 to TRBJ1-4; TCRdb selects TRBD1, and the lack of DNA leaves this call unchecked. The germline V gene encodes CDR1 MDHEN and CDR2 SYDVKM. This CDR3 comprises 15 residues.

The chain recombines TRBV2 with TRBJ2-4; as DNA is missing, the TRBD1 call by TCRdb cannot be tested. This CDR3 region has 20 residues. The V gene's germline CDR1 is SNHLY and CDR2 FYNNEI. The CDR3 sequence is CASSEAQGVGQGSLKNIQYF. The complete variable domain, with remaining parts taken from reference TRBV2 and TRBJ2-4, reads EPEVTQTPSHQVTQMGQEVILRCVPISNHLYFYWYRQILGQKVEFLVSFYNNEISEKSEIFDDQFSVERPDGSNFTLKIRSTKLEDSAMYFCASSEAQGVGQGSLKNIQYFGAGTRLSVL.

The V gene is TRBV27, the J gene TRBJ1-2; the D call of TRBD1 rests on TCRdb alone, since no DNA is present to check it. The CDR3 loop spans 14 amino acids. Germline V lookup: CDR1 MNHEY, CDR2 SMNVEV (reference sequence). CDR3 sequence: CASSLSREGGGYTF.

V is TRBV4-1 and J is TRBJ2-5; TCRdb's D call of TRBD2 is untestable without DNA. Germline CDR1 reads MGHRA; CDR2 reads YSYEKL. The CDR3 loop spans 18 amino acids. The CDR3 region is CASSQDRAGLIVTKTQYF.

This sequence joins TRBV5-1 and TRBJ1-1; the TRBD1 assignment by TCRdb is unverifiable without DNA. The germline gives CDR1 SGHRS, CDR2 YFSETQ. The CDR3 is 12 amino acids. The CDR3 sequence: CARGQGDTEAFF.